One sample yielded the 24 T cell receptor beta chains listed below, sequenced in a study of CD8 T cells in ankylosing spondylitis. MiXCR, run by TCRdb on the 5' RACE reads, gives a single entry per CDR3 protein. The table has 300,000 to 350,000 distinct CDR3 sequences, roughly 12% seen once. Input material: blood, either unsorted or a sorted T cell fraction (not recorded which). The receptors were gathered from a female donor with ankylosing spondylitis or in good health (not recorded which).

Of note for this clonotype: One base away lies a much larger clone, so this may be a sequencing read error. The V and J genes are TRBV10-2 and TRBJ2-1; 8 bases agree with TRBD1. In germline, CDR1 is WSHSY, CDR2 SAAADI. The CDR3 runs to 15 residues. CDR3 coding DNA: TGCGCCAGTTGCGATGACAGGGGATCCTACAATGAGCATTTCTTC. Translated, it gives CASCDDRGSYNEHFF.

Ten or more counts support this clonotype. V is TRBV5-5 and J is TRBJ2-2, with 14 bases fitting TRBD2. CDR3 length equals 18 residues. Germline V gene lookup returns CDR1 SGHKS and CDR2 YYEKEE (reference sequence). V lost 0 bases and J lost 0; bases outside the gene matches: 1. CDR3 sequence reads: CASSLGLAGGPNTGELFF. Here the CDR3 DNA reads TGTGCCAGCAGCTTGGGACTAGCGGGGGGGCCGAACACCGGGGAGCTGTTTTTT.

This chain's CDR3 is CASSDGTQGWNSPLHF. The CDR3 DNA reads as TGTGCCAGCAGCGACGGGACGCAGGGGTGGAATTCACCCCTCCACTTT. The chain joins TRBV25-1 to TRBJ1-6; D might be TRBD1 (6 bases). V lost 6 bases to trimming and J lost 7 bases, with 19 bases between them. The CDR3 length is 16 residues. In germline, CDR1 is MGHDK, CDR2 SYGVNS.

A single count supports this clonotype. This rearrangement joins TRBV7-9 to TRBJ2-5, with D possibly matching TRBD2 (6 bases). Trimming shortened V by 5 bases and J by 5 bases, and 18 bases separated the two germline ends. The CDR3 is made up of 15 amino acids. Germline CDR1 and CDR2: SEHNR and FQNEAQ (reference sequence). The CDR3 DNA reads TGTGCCAGCAGCCTCCATTTCGGGGGAAGGGAGACCCAGTACTTC. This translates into CASSLHFGGRETQYF.

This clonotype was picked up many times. The CDR3 is CASRTDWYEQYF. DNA of the CDR3: TGTGCCAGCAGGACAGACTGGTACGAGCAGTACTTC. The rearrangement uses TRBV6-2 or TRBV6-3 and TRBJ2-7; a weak D match, TRBD1 (5 bases). Trimming removed 6 bases from V and 4 bases from J, with 10 bases in between. CDR1 is MNHEY, CDR2 SVGEGT, per germline. The CDR3 runs to 12 residues.

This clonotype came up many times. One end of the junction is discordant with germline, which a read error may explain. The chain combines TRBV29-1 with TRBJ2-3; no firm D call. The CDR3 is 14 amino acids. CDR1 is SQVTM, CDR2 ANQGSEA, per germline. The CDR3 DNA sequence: TGCAGCGCTGAAGGGATCCCCCGCACAGATACGCAGTATTTT. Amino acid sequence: CSAEGIPRTDTQYF.

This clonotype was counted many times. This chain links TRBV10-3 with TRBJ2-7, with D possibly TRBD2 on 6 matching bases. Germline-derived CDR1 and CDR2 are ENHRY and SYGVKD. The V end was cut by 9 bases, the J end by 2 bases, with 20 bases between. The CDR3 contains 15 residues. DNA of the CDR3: TGTGCCATTCGGGGCCCTTTAGCGGATACCTACGAGCAGTACTTC. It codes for CAIRGPLADTYEQYF.

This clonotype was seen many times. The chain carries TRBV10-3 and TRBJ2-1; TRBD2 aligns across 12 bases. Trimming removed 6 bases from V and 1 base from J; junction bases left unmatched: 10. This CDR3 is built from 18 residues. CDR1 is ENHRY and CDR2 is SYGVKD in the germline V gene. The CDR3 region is CAIRKLAGGQGSYNEQFF. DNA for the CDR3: TGTGCCATCAGGAAACTAGCGGGAGGCCAGGGGTCCTACAATGAGCAGTTCTTC.

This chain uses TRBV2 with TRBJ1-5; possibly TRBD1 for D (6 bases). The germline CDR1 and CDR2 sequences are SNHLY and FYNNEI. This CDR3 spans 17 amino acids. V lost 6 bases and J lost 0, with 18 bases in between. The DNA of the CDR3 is TGTGCCAGCAGAGGGGGAACAGGTGCCGATAGCAATCAGCCCCAGCATTTT. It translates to CASRGGTGADSNQPQHF.

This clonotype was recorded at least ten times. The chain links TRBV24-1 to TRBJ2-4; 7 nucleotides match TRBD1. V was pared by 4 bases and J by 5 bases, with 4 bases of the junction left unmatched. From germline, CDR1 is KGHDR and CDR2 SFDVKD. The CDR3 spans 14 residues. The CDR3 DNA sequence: TGTGCCACCAGTGACCCCGGGACAGAAAACATTCAGTACTTC. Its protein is CATSDPGTENIQYF.

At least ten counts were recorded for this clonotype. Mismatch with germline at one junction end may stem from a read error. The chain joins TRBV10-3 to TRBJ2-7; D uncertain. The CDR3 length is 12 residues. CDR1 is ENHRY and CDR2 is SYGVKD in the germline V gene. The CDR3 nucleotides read TGTGCCATCAGAGAGTCGGGCCACGAGCAGTACTTC. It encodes CAIRESGHEQYF.

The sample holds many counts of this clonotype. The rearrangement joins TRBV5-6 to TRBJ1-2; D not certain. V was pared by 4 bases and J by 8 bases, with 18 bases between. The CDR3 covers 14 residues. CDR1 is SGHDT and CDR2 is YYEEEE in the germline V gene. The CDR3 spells CASSLPPSGGGYTF. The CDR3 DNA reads TGTGCCAGCAGCCTCCCTCCATCCGGCGGCGGCTACACCTTC. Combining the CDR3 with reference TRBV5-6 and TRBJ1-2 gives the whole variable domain DAGVTQSPTHLIKTRGQQVTLRCSPKSGHDTVSWYQQALGQGPQFIFQYYEEEERQRGNFPDRFSGHQFPNYSSELNVNALLLGDSALYLCASSLPPSGGGYTFGSGTRLTVV.

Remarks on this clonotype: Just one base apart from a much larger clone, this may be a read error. In nucleotides, the CDR3 is TGTGCCAGCAGCTTAACAGTGACAGGGAACGCAGATACGCAGTGTTTT. Its protein product is CASSLTVTGNADTQCF. This chain links TRBV7-2 with TRBJ2-3; TRBD1 agrees at 7 bases. Germline V lookup: CDR1 SGHTA, CDR2 FQGNSA. This CDR3 has 16 amino acids. Full variable domain (remainder filled in from reference TRBV7-2 and TRBJ2-3): GAGVSQSPSNKVTEKGKDVELRCDPISGHTALYWYRQSLGQGLEFLIYFQGNSAPDKSGLPSDRFSAERTGGSVSTLTIQRTQQEDSAVYLCASSLTVTGNADTQCFGPGTRLTVL.

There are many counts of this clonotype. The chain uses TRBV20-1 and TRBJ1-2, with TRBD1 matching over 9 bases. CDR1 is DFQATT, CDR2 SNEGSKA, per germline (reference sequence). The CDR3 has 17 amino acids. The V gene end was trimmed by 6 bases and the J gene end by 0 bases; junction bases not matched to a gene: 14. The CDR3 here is CSAVGSDGDRANYGYTF. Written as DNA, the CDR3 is TGCAGTGCCGTCGGCTCCGATGGGGACAGGGCTAACTATGGCTACACCTTC.

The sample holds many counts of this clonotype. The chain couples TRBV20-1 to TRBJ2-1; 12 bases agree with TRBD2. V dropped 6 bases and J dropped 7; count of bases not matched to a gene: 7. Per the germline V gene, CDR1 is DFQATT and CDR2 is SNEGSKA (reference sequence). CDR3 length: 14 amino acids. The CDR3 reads CSAATSGRANEQFF. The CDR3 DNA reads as TGCAGTGCCGCGACTAGCGGGAGAGCAAATGAGCAGTTCTTC.

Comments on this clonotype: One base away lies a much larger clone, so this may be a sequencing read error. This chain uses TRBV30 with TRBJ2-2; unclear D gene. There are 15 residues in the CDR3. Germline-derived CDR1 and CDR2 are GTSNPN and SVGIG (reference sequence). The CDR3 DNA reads TGTGCCTGGAGTGTAGGTACCTCGAACATCGGGGAGCTGTTTTTT. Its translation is CAWSVGTSNIGELFF.

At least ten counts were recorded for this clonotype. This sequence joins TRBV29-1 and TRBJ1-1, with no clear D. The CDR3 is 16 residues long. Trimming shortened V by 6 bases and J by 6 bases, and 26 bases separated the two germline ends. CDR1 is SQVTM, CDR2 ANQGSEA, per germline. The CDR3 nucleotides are TGCAGCGTCCCCACCACGGGTGTTGAAAGTTGGCCTGAAGCTTTCTTT. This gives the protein CSVPTTGVESWPEAFF.

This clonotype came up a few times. CDR3 bases: TGTGCCAGCAAAGGGATAGGCACTGAAGCTTTCTTT. Protein sequence: CASKGIGTEAFF. The chain combines TRBV27 with TRBJ1-1; no firm D call. The CDR3 is 12 amino acids. CDR1 and CDR2 from the germline V gene are MNHEY and SMNVEV (reference sequence). V was pared by 7 bases and J by 4 bases, with 10 bases between.

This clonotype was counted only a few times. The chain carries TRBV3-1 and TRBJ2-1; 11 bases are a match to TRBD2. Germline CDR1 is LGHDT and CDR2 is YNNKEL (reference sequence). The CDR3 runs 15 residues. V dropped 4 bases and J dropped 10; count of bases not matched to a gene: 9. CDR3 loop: CASSPGTSGGREQFF. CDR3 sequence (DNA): TGTGCCAGCAGCCCCGGGACTAGCGGTGGTAGGGAGCAGTTCTTC.

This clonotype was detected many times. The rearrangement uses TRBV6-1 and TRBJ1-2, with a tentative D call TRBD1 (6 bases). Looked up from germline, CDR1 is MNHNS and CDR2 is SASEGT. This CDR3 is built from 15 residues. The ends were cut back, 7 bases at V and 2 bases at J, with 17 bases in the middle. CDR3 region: CASTRSGQLNYGYTF. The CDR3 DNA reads TGTGCCAGCACTCGAAGTGGACAGCTCAACTATGGCTACACCTTC.

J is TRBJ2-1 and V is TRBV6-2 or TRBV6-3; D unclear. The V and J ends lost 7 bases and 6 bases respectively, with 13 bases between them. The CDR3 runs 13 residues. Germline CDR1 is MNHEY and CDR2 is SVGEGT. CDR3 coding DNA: TGTGCCAGCAAATATGGGTTCTTCAATGAGCAGTTCTTC. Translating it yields CASKYGFFNEQFF.

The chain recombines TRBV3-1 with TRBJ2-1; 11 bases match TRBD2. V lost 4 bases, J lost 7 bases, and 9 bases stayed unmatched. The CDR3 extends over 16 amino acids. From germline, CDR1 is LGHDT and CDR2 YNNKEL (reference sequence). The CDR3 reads CASSRTPGTSGNEQFF. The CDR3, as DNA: TGTGCCAGCAGCCGGACTCCGGGGACTAGCGGTAATGAGCAGTTCTTC.

CDR3 in amino acids: CASSTHSALSTDTQYF. The CDR3 coding sequence is TGTGCCAGCAGCACTCATAGCGCTCTTAGCACAGATACGCAGTATTTT. The V gene is TRBV9, the J gene TRBJ2-3, with D tentatively TRBD2 (5 bases). CDR1 and CDR2 (germline): SGDLS, YYNGEE. With 4 bases removed from V and 0 bases from J, the gap between germline ends came to 15 bases. This CDR3 contains 16 residues.

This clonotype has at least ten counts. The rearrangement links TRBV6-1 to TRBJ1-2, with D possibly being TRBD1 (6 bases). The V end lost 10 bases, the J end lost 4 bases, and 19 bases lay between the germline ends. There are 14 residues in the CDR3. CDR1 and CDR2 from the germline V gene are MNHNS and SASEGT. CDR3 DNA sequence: TGTGCCACGGGCGGGGGGGCGTATGGCTATGGCTACACCTTC. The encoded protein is CATGGGAYGYGYTF.